Each of the 30 T cell receptor beta chains below was sequenced from the same sample in a study of cytomegalovirus exposure and HLA in healthy donors. Assay: immunoSEQ multiplex PCR; the TCRdb copy retains only in-frame clones and omits some. The sample carries around 250,000 clones, 80% to 95% recorded once. Sequenced material: PBMCs. These receptor sequences come from a young woman in good health and CMV-seronegative.

The rearrangement uses TRBV7-9 and TRBJ2-5; 10 bases line up with TRBD1. The CDR3 is made up of 16 amino acids. Trimming removed 5 bases from V and 3 bases from J; junction bases left unmatched: 9. The germline V gene encodes CDR1 SEHNR and CDR2 FQNEAQ (reference sequence). The CDR3 bases are TGTGCCAGCAGCCCTCGACAGGGGGCTCTAGAAGAGACCCAGTACTTC. This translates into CASSPRQGALEETQYF.

The J gene is TRBJ2-6, the V gene TRBV27, with TRBD2 matching over 7 bases. V lost 6 bases to trimming and J lost 4 bases; unmatched junction nucleotides: 6. Germline CDR1 is MNHEY and CDR2 is SMNVEV (reference sequence). This CDR3 comprises 15 residues. The CDR3 coding sequence is TGTGCCAGCAGATGGGGGGGAACCGGGGCCAACGTCCTGACTTTC. Encoded protein: CASRWGGTGANVLTF.

Concerning this clone itself: Different DNA sequences within this sample yield the same CDR3. The genes are TRBV28 and TRBJ2-7, with TRBD2 matching 10 bases. Germline lookup yields CDR1 MDHEN and CDR2 SYDVKM. Trimming took 8 bases from V and 3 from J; bases not matched to a gene: 7. This CDR3 is built from 14 residues. The CDR3 loop is CASSPRTSGYEQYF. The CDR3 nucleotides are TGTGCCAGCTCGCCAAGGACTAGCGGCTACGAGCAGTACTTC.

The J gene is TRBJ2-4, the V gene TRBV11-2; TRBD2 aligns across 8 bases. The germline gives CDR1 SGHAT, CDR2 FQNNGV. The CDR3 has 15 residues. V dropped 7 bases and J dropped 7; count of bases not matched to a gene: 12. The CDR3 loop is CASTSLPGGVNIQYF. Written as DNA, the CDR3 is TGTGCCAGCACTTCACTGCCGGGAGGGGTTAACATTCAGTACTTC. Variable domain in full (rest from reference TRBV11-2 and TRBJ2-4): EAGVAQSPRYKIIEKRQSVAFWCNPISGHATLYWYQQILGQGPKLLIQFQNNGVVDDSQLPKDRFSAERLKGVDSTLKIQPAKLEDSAVYLCASTSLPGGVNIQYFGAGTRLSVL.

This clone was seen just once. The rearrangement uses TRBV30 and TRBJ2-5, with D perhaps given as TRBD1 or TRBD2 (7 bases each). The CDR3 has 12 amino acids. Germline loops: CDR1 GTSNPN, CDR2 SVGIG (reference sequence). The CDR3 is CLVGRGGETQYF. The CDR3 DNA reads as TGTTTAGTAGGCAGGGGGGGGGAGACCCAGTACTTC.

The chain uses TRBV5-1 and TRBJ1-1; D is possibly TRBD1 (6 bases). This CDR3 is 15 amino acids long. Germline CDR1 and CDR2: SGHRS and YFSETQ. Trimming removed 0 bases at V and 4 bases at J, with 13 bases between. The CDR3 loop reads CASSLVGGLGTEAFF. CDR3 sequence (DNA): TGCGCCAGCAGCTTGGTGGGGGGCTTGGGCACTGAAGCTTTCTTT.

In DNA, the CDR3 is TGTGCCAGCAGCCTACATGGGCCGATCACAGATACGCAGTATTTT. It specifies CASSLHGPITDTQYF. The gene calls are TRBV28 and TRBJ2-3, with D uncertain. Germline V gene lookup returns CDR1 MDHEN and CDR2 SYDVKM. The CDR3 length is 15 residues. The ends were cut back, 6 bases at V and 2 bases at J, with 15 bases in the middle.

This chain links TRBV7-3 with TRBJ2-1; TRBD2 aligns across 11 bases. In germline, CDR1 is SGHTA, CDR2 FQGTGA. Losses at the gene ends were 5 bases for V and 4 bases for J; bases not matched to a gene: 4. The CDR3 length is 15 residues. CDR3 loop: CASSLAGGEYNEQFF. Here the CDR3 DNA reads TGTGCCAGCAGCCTAGCGGGAGGAGAATACAATGAGCAGTTCTTC.

The rearrangement links TRBV5-5 to TRBJ2-7; weak D call: TRBD2 (5 bases). V lost 5 bases to trimming and J lost 2 bases, with 14 bases between them. Per the germline V gene, CDR1 is SGHKS and CDR2 is YYEKEE (reference sequence). This CDR3 has 14 amino acids. The CDR3 spells CASSFPGSPYEQYF. DNA of the CDR3: TGTGCCAGCAGTTTCCCGGGGAGTCCCTACGAGCAGTACTTC.

This rearrangement joins TRBV6-5 to TRBJ1-3, with a weak D call TRBD1 (5 bases). Germline lookup yields CDR1 MNHEY and CDR2 SVGAGI. This CDR3 contains 15 residues. Trimming stripped 0 bases from V and 4 bases from J, with 10 bases between. CDR3 DNA: TGTGCCAGCAGTTACTCCTCAGGGAGCGGAAACACCATATATTTT. Translating it yields CASSYSSGSGNTIYF.

This chain uses TRBV4-2 with TRBJ2-5; TRBD2 agrees at 7 bases. Trimming at V came to 4 bases and at J to 5 bases, leaving 10 bases not matched to a gene. Germline V CDR1 and CDR2: LGHNA, YNFKEQ. The CDR3 runs to 15 residues. CDR3 sequence (DNA): TGTGCCAGCAGCCCCATGGTAGCGGGTCATGAGACCCAGTACTTC. It yields the protein CASSPMVAGHETQYF.

This chain joins TRBV28 and TRBJ2-2; no clear D gene. V dropped 1 base and J dropped 1 base, with 10 bases sitting between them. Germline lookup yields CDR1 MDHEN and CDR2 SYDVKM. CDR3 length: 16 residues. The CDR3 loop is CASSLLSAKNTGELFF. CDR3 in DNA: TGTGCCAGCAGTTTATTGTCCGCTAAGAACACCGGGGAGCTGTTTTTT. Based on the CDR3 plus reference TRBV28 and TRBJ2-2, the full variable domain is DVKVTQSSRYLVKRTGEKVFLECVQDMDHENMFWYRQDPGLGLRLIYFSYDVKMKEKGDIPEGYSVSREKKERFSLILESASTNQTSMYLCASSLLSAKNTGELFFGEGSRLTVL.

Concerning this clone itself: Other nucleotide sequences in the sample specify the same CDR3. This sequence joins TRBV5-1 and TRBJ2-7; possible D gene TRBD1, 7 bases. The V gene lost 0 bases and the J gene lost 7 bases, with 11 bases spanning the gap. The germline gives CDR1 SGHRS, CDR2 YFSETQ. CDR3 length: 13 residues. CDR3 residues: CASSLAAGGEQYF. In nucleotides, the CDR3 is TGCGCCAGCAGCTTGGCCGCAGGGGGGGAGCAGTACTTC.

The chain carries TRBV7-6 and TRBJ1-1; possibly TRBD1 for D (6 bases). V was cut by 0 bases and J by 3 bases, with 20 bases left in between. This CDR3 contains 18 residues. Germline-derived CDR1 and CDR2 are SGHVS and FNYEAQ. CDR3 loop: CASSLARGRLTLDTEAFF. Here the CDR3 DNA reads TGTGCCAGCAGCTTAGCGCGGGGGCGCCTTACCCTGGACACTGAAGCTTTCTTT.

This clone appeared a single time. The J gene is TRBJ1-2, the V gene TRBV28; the D gene is possibly TRBD1 (5 bases). Trimming shortened V by 6 bases and J by 0 bases, and 17 bases separated the two germline ends. CDR3 length: 16 residues. Germline-derived CDR1 and CDR2 are MDHEN and SYDVKM. The CDR3 spells CASRGLGVKANYGYTF. The CDR3 region has the DNA TGTGCCAGCAGGGGACTGGGGGTGAAAGCTAACTATGGCTACACCTTC.

The gene calls are TRBV29-1 and TRBJ1-1, with D perhaps TRBD1 (6 bases). The V end was cut by 2 bases, the J end by 6 bases, with 13 bases between. This CDR3 has 13 amino acids. The V gene's germline CDR1 is SQVTM and CDR2 ANQGSEA. In DNA, the CDR3 is TGCAGCGTTGAACCCCACAGGGCCCCTGAAGCTTTCTTT. It encodes CSVEPHRAPEAFF.

V and J are TRBV4-1 and TRBJ2-7, with 8 bases identical to TRBD1. CDR1 MGHRA and CDR2 YSYEKL come from the germline V gene. With V trimmed by 2 bases and J by 4 bases, 10 bases remained unmatched. This CDR3 contains 16 residues. The chain's CDR3 is CASSQTAGQGDYEQYF. The CDR3 DNA is TGCGCCAGCAGCCAAACGGCTGGACAGGGTGATTACGAGCAGTACTTC.

The gene calls are TRBV13 and TRBJ2-7; D gene ambiguous. The CDR3 consists of 14 residues. Germline CDR1 PRHDT, CDR2 FYEKMQ (reference sequence). Deletions cut 4 bases from V and 2 bases from J, with 12 bases between. The CDR3 bases are TGTGCCAGCAGCTCTTATGACGGTACCTACGAGCAGTACTTC. Translating gives CASSSYDGTYEQYF.

This chain links TRBV29-1 with TRBJ1-2; 9 bases are a match to TRBD1. The germline V gene encodes CDR1 SQVTM and CDR2 ANQGSEA. CDR3 length: 13 amino acids. V lost 4 bases and J lost 5; bases outside the gene matches: 5. This chain's CDR3 is CSVARQGGYGYTF. CDR3 coding DNA: TGCAGCGTTGCCCGACAGGGGGGGTATGGCTACACCTTC.

CDR3 DNA sequence: TGTGCCAGCACCGCAGACAGTTCTAGCACAGATACGCAGTATTTT. Residues: CASTADSSSTDTQYF. The V call is TRBV2, the J call TRBJ2-3, with D possibly TRBD1 on 5 matching bases. The CDR3 covers 15 residues. V was trimmed by 7 bases and J by 0 bases, leaving 14 bases between them. The germline V gene has CDR1 SNHLY and CDR2 FYNNEI.

This clone appeared once. The rearrangement joins TRBV9 to TRBJ1-2; D call uncertain. The CDR3 length is 13 residues. Trimming took 4 bases from V and 0 from J, leaving 7 bases between them. Germline-derived CDR1 and CDR2 are SGDLS and YYNGEE. The CDR3 DNA is TGTGCCAGCAGCCCCGCCGCTAACTATGGCTACACCTTC. Protein: CASSPAANYGYTF.

This chain connects TRBV4-1 to TRBJ2-7, with D perhaps matching TRBD1 or TRBD2 (5 bases each). V was clipped by 0 bases and J by 5 bases, with 29 bases between them. The CDR3 loop spans 20 amino acids. Germline values: CDR1 MGHRA, CDR2 YSYEKL. The CDR3 DNA reads as TGCGCCAGCAGCCAAGATAGGGCGCATGGGGGTCCTTTGGGTGTCCACGAGCAGTACTTC. Its translation is CASSQDRAHGGPLGVHEQYF.

The chain has TRBV27 and TRBJ2-7; D ambiguous. The ends were cut back, 5 bases at V and 2 bases at J, with 10 bases in the middle. CDR1 and CDR2 (germline): MNHEY, SMNVEV (reference sequence). This CDR3 contains 13 residues. CDR3 amino acids: CASSPTIAYEQYF. The CDR3 DNA is TGTGCCAGCAGTCCAACAATCGCCTACGAGCAGTACTTC.

The chain links TRBV30 to TRBJ2-1; possible D gene TRBD2, 7 bases. Per the germline V gene, CDR1 is GTSNPN and CDR2 is SVGIG (reference sequence). V dropped 3 bases and J dropped 8 bases, with 17 bases sitting between them. The CDR3 loop spans 14 amino acids. The CDR3 DNA follows: TGTGCCTGGAGATTGGGGGGGCTGAGGGATGAGCAGTTCTTC. As protein: CAWRLGGLRDEQFF. Drawing the rest from reference TRBV30 and TRBJ2-1, the complete variable domain is SQTIHQWPATLVQPVGSPLSLECTVEGTSNPNLYWYRQAAGRGLQLLFYSVGIGQISSEVPQNLSASRPQDRQFILSSKKLLLSDSGFYLCAWRLGGLRDEQFFGPGTRLTVL.

Notes on this clone: The germline gene is not matched at one end of the junction; a read error may be the cause. As DNA, the CDR3 is TGTGCCAGCAGCTCCCGACAGGGTAAGGCCTTC. Protein product: CASSSRQGKAF. The J gene is TRBJ2-7, the V gene TRBV7-8; 7 nucleotides match TRBD1. Germline lookup yields CDR1 SGHVS and CDR2 FQNEAQ. CDR3 length equals 11 residues.

The chain links TRBV7-9 to TRBJ1-1; 7 bases map to TRBD1. Germline V lookup: CDR1 SEHNR, CDR2 FQNEAQ (reference sequence). The CDR3 sequence is 15 residues long. V was pared by 5 bases and J by 1 base, with 7 bases of the junction left unmatched. The CDR3 spells CASSPGTAENTEAFF. The DNA for the CDR3 is TGTGCCAGCAGCCCCGGGACAGCGGAGAACACTGAAGCTTTCTTT.

V is TRBV11-2 and J is TRBJ2-3; either TRBD1 or TRBD2 may supply D (5 bases each). This CDR3 comprises 15 residues. Germline values: CDR1 SGHAT, CDR2 FQNNGV. V lost 1 base and J lost 2, with 10 bases in between. Here the CDR3 DNA reads TGTGCCAGCAGCTTAGTCGGGACGATCACAGATACGCAGTATTTT. Its protein is CASSLVGTITDTQYF.

V gene TRBV4-2 combines with J gene TRBJ2-1, with 15 bases aligning to TRBD2. Germline V gene sequence: CDR1 LGHNA, CDR2 YNFKEQ. The ends lost 4 bases at V and 6 bases at J; junction bases unmatched: 7. The CDR3 has 17 amino acids. The CDR3 reads CASSPGLAGGPGNEQFF. The CDR3 bases are TGTGCCAGCAGCCCCGGACTAGCGGGAGGGCCAGGCAATGAGCAGTTCTTC.

This rearrangement joins TRBV6-5 to TRBJ2-1; D might be TRBD1 or TRBD2, each matching 7 bases. Per germline, CDR1 MNHEY and CDR2 SVGAGI. Trimming cost V 5 bases and J 7 bases, with 15 bases left between them. This CDR3 comprises 14 residues. This CDR3 reads CASSSGTALNEQFF. The CDR3 coding sequence is TGTGCCAGCAGTAGCGGGACAGCCTTAAATGAGCAGTTCTTC.

V is TRBV11-3 and J is TRBJ2-3; 11 bases agree with TRBD2. CDR1 and CDR2 from the germline V gene are SGHNT and YENEEA. CDR3 length equals 17 residues. The junction had 11 bases not matched to a gene; V was cut back by 5 bases and J by 4 bases. The CDR3 loop is CASSQYLLAGEADTQYF. CDR3 sequence (DNA): TGTGCCAGCAGCCAATACCTACTAGCGGGAGAGGCAGATACGCAGTATTTT.